Included here is one T cell receptor (beta chain) sequence, with context. What it binds is unknown. In CD8 memory, CD45RO+ cells were put together with CCR7-negative CD45RA+ TemRA cells. Assay used: immunoSEQ multiplex PCR; TCRdb lists only in-frame clones, some missing. Here the sample spans roughly 660,000 clones, less than 95% being singletons. These data originate in a study of shared clonotypes between healthy human individuals. Notes on the study in general: What naive subsets generally showed was a larger estimated richness than memory subsets showed. Deeper or shallower sequencing was expected to change how clonotypes are shared among donors. The study's rarefaction showed incomplete sorted-subset sequencing despite large depth.

Sequencing was carried out using memory CD8+ T cells from PBMCs. Subset reported: CD45RO+ cells pooled with CCR7-negative TemRA cells. This receptor was obtained from a man between 18 and 29 years old in good health. Some clones in this sample may be carry-over from other donors' samples.

This CDR3 is CASSQAGGPYTGELFF. The DNA of the CDR3 is TGTGCCAGCAGCCAAGCGGGCGGGCCTTACACCGGGGAGCTGTTTTTT. This sequence joins TRBV11-1 and TRBJ2-2; a possible D gene is TRBD2 (6 bases). There are 16 residues in the CDR3. In germline, CDR1 is SGHAT, CDR2 FQDESV (reference sequence). V lost 5 bases, J lost 3 bases, and 16 bases lay in between.